This T cell receptor beta chain was found in a study of shared clonotypes between healthy human individuals. CDR3 length: 15 residues. Trimming removed 5 bases at V and 0 bases at J, with 10 bases between. Germline CDR1 reads MNHNY; CDR2 reads SVGAGI (reference sequence). Each of the donors was a healthy adult who was HIV-negative and had not had a recent acute infection or vaccination. The assay used deep level. Sequencing used immunoSEQ multiplex PCR; TCRdb keeps in-frame clones, though not all of them. Of about 1 million clones in the sample, around 75% were seen once. This clonotype was sampled from a man younger than 30 in good health. Sequencing was performed on memory CD4+ T cells sorted from blood. Documented subset: CD45RA-negative fraction. This chain links TRBV6-6 with TRBJ2-2; unclear D gene. The CDR3 reads CASSTSVSNTGELFF. The CDR3, as DNA: TGTGCCAGCAGTACTTCCGTCTCGAACACCGGGGAGCTGTTTTTT.